The 2 T cell receptor beta chains below all came from one sample that was sequenced in a study of blood T cell repertoires in COVID-19 (dated by TCRdb to the early 2020s). The method behind the library was the immunoSEQ multiplex PCR assay. TCRdb retrieved this table from immuneACCESS and kept in-frame rearrangements only. Not all clones are present; in checked studies, unresolved V genes account for under half, and no reason is known for the remainder. The table for this sample lists approximately 100,000 clones; 85% to 95% of them were counted only once. The ten largest clones represent more than 5% of the sample. The specimen was peripheral blood. These receptors all stem from a man aged 45-65 years with active COVID-19.

In its sample, this clone was seen once. The chain recombines TRBV5-1 with TRBJ2-1, with 9 bases that match TRBD2. The CDR3 totals 16 residues. The junction had 14 bases not matched to a gene; V was cut back by 4 bases and J by 9 bases. Germline-derived CDR1 and CDR2 are SGHRS and YFSETQ. The CDR3 DNA sequence: TGCGCCAGCAGCCCCCGAGTAGCGGGAGTCTGGGGTGAGCAGTTCTTC. Amino acids: CASSPRVAGVWGEQFF. Full variable domain (missing parts from reference TRBV5-1 and TRBJ2-1): KAGVTQTPRYLIKTRGQQVTLSCSPISGHRSVSWYQQTPGQGLQFLFEYFSETQRNKGNFPGRFSGRQFSNSRSEMNVSTLELGDSALYLCASSPRVAGVWGEQFFGPGTRLTVL.

V is TRBV7-2 and J is TRBJ2-4, with 7 positions matching TRBD1. Germline-derived CDR1 and CDR2 are SGHTA and FQGNSA. This CDR3 comprises 18 residues. Trimming at V came to 5 bases and at J to 0 bases, leaving 13 bases not matched to a gene. The CDR3 loop is CASSHQYRGDVAKNIQYF. The CDR3 bases are TGTGCCAGCAGCCATCAGTACAGGGGCGACGTAGCCAAAAACATTCAGTACTTC.